This T cell receptor beta chain comes out of a study of beta chain features in type 1 diabetes. Findings and limits, study-wide: Naive, central memory and regulatory TCRB repertoires appeared more similar among patients than healthy donors. Cells carrying high TCR expression could end up over-represented when cDNA is sequenced. Patients with Type 1 diabetes showed moderately but significantly shorter TCRB CDR3s in all four CD4+ subsets.

The whole isolated RNA underwent reverse transcription, so sequencing captured expressed TCRB transcripts. About 3.57 million reads per sample were averaged for naive, central memory and regulatory samples. Using immunoSEQ multiplex PCR, the repertoire was profiled, and TCRdb retains in-frame clones only, with some absent. The profile covers fewer than 110,000 clones, with 25% to 35% appearing a single time and under 0.55% taken by the ten largest. This clone turned up a few times. Its antigen is undetermined. With V trimmed by 10 bases and J by 3 bases, 13 bases remained unmatched. Germline CDR1 is MDHEN and CDR2 is SYDVKM. There are 16 residues in the CDR3.

Sequencing was done on a sample of central memory CD4+ T cells from blood. This chain uses TRBV28 with TRBJ1-5, with 9 bases identical to TRBD1. The TCR sequence derives from a woman between 18 and 29 years old with type 1 diabetes. CDR3 sequence: CATQTGGTSLNQPQHF. The CDR3 coding sequence is TGTGCCACCCAAACAGGGGGCACATCTCTCAATCAGCCCCAGCATTTT.